The sequence of this T cell receptor (beta chain) was determined in a study of Ad26.COV2.S vaccination and SARS-CoV-2 variants. Across the whole study: Enrollment placed the donor in the COV1001 Ad26.COV2.S trial arm.

TCRdb's copy holds only in-frame clones and misses some; the assay was immunoSEQ multiplex PCR. Here the sample spans around 320,000 clones, around 86% being singletons. CDR1 and CDR2 (germline): SGHTA, FQGNSA. V trimming: 4 bases; J trimming: 3 bases; junction bases outside the gene matches: 2. The CDR3 spans 13 residues. The treatment denotes: around 19 received Ad26.COV2.S at low or high dose, single or two shots; several received placebo; per-sample allocation not given. Each sample was drawn 63 days after the first injection (of vaccine or placebo). The TCR originated in a person between 18 and 65 years old who received the Ad26.COV2.S COVID-19 vaccine or a placebo. The chain joins TRBV7-2 to TRBJ1-1, with 7 positions matching TRBD1. This sample comprised peripheral blood, obtained in a trial of Ad26.COV2.S vaccine versus placebo. CDR3 region: CASSSDRDTEAFF. The DNA for the CDR3 is TGTGCCAGCAGCTCCGACAGGGACACTGAAGCTTTCTTT.